Sequencing of this TCR beta chain was carried out in a study of early T cells in non-severe SARS-CoV-2 infection. As for the study in general: It was bulk RNA from unsorted whole blood that was sequenced, and the chains were unpaired. Study outcomes and limitations: Reliance on VDJdb matching favored anti-spike CD8 responses; private and CD4 specificities were missed.

In its sample, this clonotype was seen a few times. Its antigen is currently unknown. Germline CDR1 is WNHNN and CDR2 is SYGVQD (reference sequence). V lost 3 bases to trimming and J lost 0 bases, with 8 bases between them. The CDR3 is 14 residues long. Tagging with unique molecular identifiers was applied to individual cDNA molecules. One entry per CDR3 protein results from TCRdb running MiXCR on the 5' RACE reads. The table includes about 80,000 distinct CDR3 sequences, roughly an eighth detected once. This TCR was recovered from an adult who was a healthcare worker with PCR-confirmed SARS-CoV-2 infection or an uninfected control (not recorded which). The donor label of this sample is uncertain. V is TRBV10-1 and J is TRBJ1-1; D is undetermined. The source was whole blood, collected at baseline. CDR3 residues: CASSERVMNTEAFF. Here the CDR3 DNA reads TGCGCCAGCAGTGAAAGGGTCATGAACACTGAAGCTTTCTTT.